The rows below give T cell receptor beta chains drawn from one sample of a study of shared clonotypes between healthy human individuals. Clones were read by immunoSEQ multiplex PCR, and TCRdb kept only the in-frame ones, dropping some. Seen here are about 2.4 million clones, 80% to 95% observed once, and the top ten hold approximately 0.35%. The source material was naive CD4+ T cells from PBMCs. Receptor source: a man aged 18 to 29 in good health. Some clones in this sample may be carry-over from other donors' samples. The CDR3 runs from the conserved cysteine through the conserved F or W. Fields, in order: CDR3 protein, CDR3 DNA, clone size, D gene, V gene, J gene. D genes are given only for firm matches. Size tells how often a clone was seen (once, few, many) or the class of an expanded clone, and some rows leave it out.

CDR3 protein: CASGGEMNTEAFF
CDR3 DNA: TGTGCCAGCGGGGGGGAAATGAACACTGAAGCTTTCTTT
clone size: NA
D gene: NA
V gene: TRBV2
J gene: TRBJ1-1

CDR3 protein: CASSLKGQGNTGELFF
CDR3 DNA: TGTGCCAGCAGCTTAAAGGGACAGGGGAACACCGGGGAGCTGTTTTTT
clone size: few
D gene: TRBD1
V gene: TRBV7-3
J gene: TRBJ2-2

CDR3 protein: CSVGQREAFF
CDR3 DNA: TGCAGCGTGGGACAGCGAGAAGCTTTCTTT
clone size: NA
D gene: TRBD1
V gene: TRBV29-1
J gene: TRBJ1-1

CDR3 protein: CASSSNPGRGKGFNEQFF
CDR3 DNA: TGTGCCAGCAGTTCCAACCCCGGGAGGGGAAAGGGCTTCAATGAGCAGTTCTTC
clone size: NA
D gene: TRBD2
V gene: TRBV28
J gene: TRBJ2-1

CDR3 protein: CASSDLASTDTQYF
CDR3 DNA: TGTGCCAGCAGCGACCTAGCTAGCACAGATACGCAGTATTTT
clone size: NA
D gene: NA
V gene: TRBV7-3
J gene: TRBJ2-3

CDR3 protein: CASSSPAENLGAHEQYF
CDR3 DNA: TGTGCCAGCAGTTCCCCCGCCGAGAACCTAGGGGCCCACGAGCAGTACTTC
clone size: NA
D gene: NA
V gene: TRBV28
J gene: TRBJ2-7

CDR3 protein: CASSWVTTGSGTQYF
CDR3 DNA: TGTGCCAGCAGCTGGGTTACGACAGGGTCGGGGACCCAGTACTTC
clone size: NA
D gene: TRBD1
V gene: TRBV7-2
J gene: TRBJ2-5

CDR3 protein: CASSQIAGQGREKLFF
CDR3 DNA: TGTGCCAGCAGCCAAATTGCGGGACAGGGTAGAGAAAAACTGTTTTTT
clone size: NA
D gene: TRBD1
V gene: TRBV14
J gene: TRBJ1-4

CDR3 protein: CASSPLRTGELFF
CDR3 DNA: TGTGCCAGCAGCCCCCTCCGAACCGGGGAGCTGTTTTTT
clone size: NA
D gene: NA
V gene: TRBV5-8
J gene: TRBJ2-2

CDR3 protein: CASSDSTGKYGYTF
CDR3 DNA: TGTGCCAGCAGTGATTCCACAGGGAAGTATGGCTACACCTTC
clone size: NA
D gene: NA
V gene: TRBV2
J gene: TRBJ1-2

CDR3 protein: CASSIGLGFDIQYF
CDR3 DNA: TGTGCCAGTAGTATAGGACTGGGCTTTGACATTCAGTACTTC
clone size: NA
D gene: NA
V gene: TRBV19
J gene: TRBJ2-4

CDR3 protein: CASSLVHEQYF
CDR3 DNA: TGTGCCAGCAGTTTGGTACACGAGCAGTACTTC
clone size: few
D gene: NA
V gene: TRBV28
J gene: TRBJ2-7

CDR3 protein: CASSSENIQYF
CDR3 DNA: TGTGCCAGCAGCTCCGAAAACATTCAGTACTTC
clone size: NA
D gene: NA
V gene: TRBV7-9
J gene: TRBJ2-4

CDR3 protein: CASSLVWGNGGGELFF
CDR3 DNA: TGTGCCAGCAGCTTAGTATGGGGAAATGGTGGCGGGGAGCTGTTTTTT
clone size: NA
D gene: NA
V gene: TRBV7-2
J gene: TRBJ2-2

CDR3 protein: CASSEAVGAGEKLFF
CDR3 DNA: TGTGCCAGCAGTGAAGCAGTGGGGGCAGGTGAAAAACTGTTTTTT
clone size: NA
D gene: NA
V gene: TRBV6-1
J gene: TRBJ1-4

CDR3 protein: CASSAGTSGRHEQYF
CDR3 DNA: TGTGCCAGCAGTGCCGGGACTAGCGGCCGTCACGAGCAGTACTTC
clone size: NA
D gene: TRBD2
V gene: TRBV28
J gene: TRBJ2-7

CDR3 protein: CASSLSFYEQYF
CDR3 DNA: TGTGCCAGCAGCTTATCTTTCTACGAGCAGTACTTC
clone size: NA
D gene: NA
V gene: TRBV11-2
J gene: TRBJ2-7

CDR3 protein: CASSRTGHGDTEAFF
CDR3 DNA: TGTGCCAGCTCACGGACAGGTCATGGGGACACTGAAGCTTTCTTT
clone size: few
D gene: TRBD1
V gene: TRBV18
J gene: TRBJ1-1

CDR3 protein: CASSEREGTQYF
CDR3 DNA: TGTGCCAGCAGTGAAAGAGAAGGTACGCAGTATTTT
clone size: NA
D gene: NA
V gene: TRBV2
J gene: TRBJ2-3

CDR3 protein: CATHRAVGYEQYF
CDR3 DNA: TGTGCCACCCACCGGGCCGTGGGCTACGAGCAGTACTTC
clone size: once
D gene: NA
V gene: TRBV5-5
J gene: TRBJ2-7

CDR3 protein: CASSETPGNGEKLFF
CDR3 DNA: TGTGCCAGCAGTGAAACCCCAGGGAATGGTGAAAAACTGTTTTTT
clone size: NA
D gene: NA
V gene: TRBV6-1
J gene: TRBJ1-4

CDR3 protein: CASSSPRAFSYNEQFF
CDR3 DNA: TGTGCCAGCAGCTCCCCTCGAGCGTTCTCCTACAATGAGCAGTTCTTC
clone size: once
D gene: NA
V gene: TRBV9
J gene: TRBJ2-1

CDR3 protein: CASSLISPYAYEQYF
CDR3 DNA: TGTGCCAGCAGCTTAATCTCCCCCTACGCCTACGAGCAGTACTTC
clone size: NA
D gene: NA
V gene: TRBV7-2
J gene: TRBJ2-7

CDR3 protein: CASSVGGGAYTEAFF
CDR3 DNA: TGTGCCAGCAGCGTAGGCGGGGGCGCATATACTGAAGCTTTCTTT
clone size: NA
D gene: NA
V gene: TRBV9
J gene: TRBJ1-1

CDR3 protein: CASSPLSNMNTEAFF
CDR3 DNA: TGTGCCAGCAGCCCCCTATCGAATATGAACACTGAAGCTTTCTTT
clone size: NA
D gene: NA
V gene: TRBV14
J gene: TRBJ1-1

CDR3 protein: CASSLRTGVGQPQHF
CDR3 DNA: TGTGCCAGCAGCTTACGGACAGGGGTGGGGCAGCCCCAGCATTTT
clone size: NA
D gene: TRBD1
V gene: TRBV7-2
J gene: TRBJ1-5

CDR3 protein: CASSPYRGRNTEAFF
CDR3 DNA: TGTGCCAGCAGCCCGTACAGGGGGCGGAACACTGAAGCTTTCTTT
clone size: NA
D gene: TRBD1
V gene: TRBV5-4
J gene: TRBJ1-1

CDR3 protein: CASSPDRGVYGYTF
CDR3 DNA: TGTGCCAGCTCACCGGACAGGGGAGTCTATGGCTACACCTTC
clone size: NA
D gene: TRBD1
V gene: TRBV18
J gene: TRBJ1-2

CDR3 protein: CASSRHRAEETQYF
CDR3 DNA: TGTGCCAGCAGCCGACATAGGGCTGAAGAGACCCAGTACTTC
clone size: once
D gene: NA
V gene: TRBV7-6
J gene: TRBJ2-5

CDR3 protein: CASSQGVTLNTEAFF
CDR3 DNA: TGCGCCAGCAGTCAGGGGGTTACCCTGAACACTGAAGCTTTCTTT
clone size: NA
D gene: TRBD1
V gene: TRBV5-1
J gene: TRBJ1-1

CDR3 protein: CASSRDGLVTETQYF
CDR3 DNA: TGTGCCAGCAGCCGCGACGGACTAGTAACAGAGACCCAGTACTTC
clone size: NA
D gene: TRBD2
V gene: TRBV7-3
J gene: TRBJ2-5

CDR3 protein: CASSFGSPNYGYTF
CDR3 DNA: TGTGCCAGCAGTTTCGGGTCTCCTAACTATGGCTACACCTTC
clone size: NA
D gene: NA
V gene: TRBV28
J gene: TRBJ1-2